The sequence of this T cell receptor (beta chain) was determined in a study of shared T cell receptors in the human thymus. Germline CDR1 LGHNA, CDR2 YSLEER. V was clipped by 1 base and J by 5 bases, with 12 bases between them. The CDR3 is 15 amino acids. Produced via immunoSEQ multiplex PCR; TCRdb's table is partial and in-frame only. The sample has about 660,000 clones; 70% to 90% are singletons. These same data were also listed under a study on human thymus T cells.

The specimen was thymocytes. The receptor comes from a boy younger than two with a congenital heart defect. The V and J genes are TRBV4-3 and TRBJ2-1; a possible D gene is TRBD2 (6 bases). CDR3 coding DNA: TGCGCCAGCAGCCAAGTGCGGGGAAGGGACAATGAGCAGTTCTTC. Translating gives CASSQVRGRDNEQFF.